This TCR beta chain came from a study of regulatory and conventional T cells in RAG deficiency. Findings of the study overall: RAG-deficient patients showed markedly lower Shannon entropy and higher Simpson indices than control T-cell subsets. Treg unique TCR beta sequences were 90 to 100-fold fewer in Omenn syndrome and CID/AS patients than controls. Omenn patients showed >80% Treg-Tconv overlap and shorter CDR3 lengths.

TCRdb's table, derived via immunoSEQ multiplex PCR, lists solely in-frame clones and lacks some. The table records some 35,000 clones, 60% to 85% of them present only once. Germline-derived CDR1 and CDR2 are SGHDT and YYEEEE. This CDR3 is 14 amino acids long. V gave up 1 base and J gave up 4 bases, with 11 bases separating them. Conventional CD4+ T cells were sorted from blood as CD25-low CD127-high cells. With respect to this clone: What it binds is unknown.

The same sample was also used in a study of regulatory T cells. From that second work: The PCR used 52 TRBV and 13 TRBJ primers.

The sequenced sample consisted of CD4+ effector T cells sorted from blood. The chain carries TRBV5-6 and TRBJ1-2; a weak D match, TRBD1 (5 bases). This receptor was obtained from a human donor in good health. The CDR3 coding sequence is TGTGCCAGCAGCTTGAGAGGGGTCCTCTATGGCTACACCTTC. This translates into CASSLRGVLYGYTF.